One sample yielded the 18 T cell receptor beta chains listed below, sequenced in a study of shared clonotypes between healthy human individuals. Sequencing was performed with immunoSEQ multiplex PCR; in TCRdb, only in-frame clones are kept and a portion is missing. The sample comprises about 1.1 million clones, approximately 80% of which are singletons, and 0.4% to 0.55% rests with the top ten. Sequencing was carried out using memory CD4+ T cells from PBMCs. The subset was: CD45RA-negative fraction. These receptors were collected from a man in his late teens or twenties in good health. Some clones in this sample may be carry-over from other donors' samples.

V gene TRBV7-9 combines with J gene TRBJ2-1, with 8 bases that match TRBD2. Germline CDR1 is SEHNR and CDR2 is FQNEAQ (reference sequence). V shed 1 base, J shed 3 bases, and the junction held 5 bases outside the gene matches. This CDR3 region has 16 residues. The CDR3 nucleotides read TGTGCCAGCAGCTTAGGGGCGGGAGGAAACTACAATGAGCAGTTCTTC. This codes for CASSLGAGGNYNEQFF.

The chain uses TRBV5-1 and TRBJ2-7, with D possibly being TRBD2 (5 bases). V was trimmed by 1 base and J by 3 bases, leaving 20 bases between them. CDR1 and CDR2 (germline): SGHRS, YFSETQ. The CDR3 runs to 17 residues. DNA of the CDR3: TGCGCCAGCAGCTTGCTTCCCAGCGCGGGTGGGGTCTACGAGCAGTACTTC. This translates into CASSLLPSAGGVYEQYF.

The chain employs TRBV18 and TRBJ1-4, with 9 bases matching TRBD1. The V gene's germline CDR1 is KGHSH and CDR2 LQKENI. V lost 3 bases, J lost 8 bases, and 4 bases stayed unmatched. CDR3 length equals 14 residues. CDR3 loop: CASSPGTGIEKLFF. The DNA for the CDR3 is TGTGCCAGCTCACCCGGGACAGGGATCGAAAAACTGTTTTTT.

The chain links TRBV7-9 to TRBJ2-1; 9 positions agree with TRBD1. The ends lost 6 bases at V and 4 bases at J; junction bases unmatched: 10. Per the germline V gene, CDR1 is SEHNR and CDR2 is FQNEAQ (reference sequence). This CDR3 region has 16 residues. CDR3 in amino acids: CASRRVGQGRYNEQFF. CDR3 coding DNA: TGTGCCAGCAGGCGTGTTGGACAGGGGAGATACAATGAGCAGTTCTTC.

The rearrangement links TRBV7-6 to TRBJ2-5; no definite D call. V was trimmed by 5 bases and J by 5 bases, leaving 6 bases between them. Germline CDR1 reads SGHVS; CDR2 reads FNYEAQ. The CDR3 length is 11 residues. The CDR3 region is CASSPGETQYF. The CDR3 DNA follows: TGTGCCAGCAGCCCCGGGGAGACCCAGTACTTC.

V is TRBV11-2 and J is TRBJ2-5, with 7 bases fitting TRBD2. The CDR3 runs to 16 residues. The ends lost 2 bases at V and 2 bases at J; junction bases unmatched: 8. Germline V gene sequence: CDR1 SGHAT, CDR2 FQNNGV. The CDR3 protein is CASSLIASGNQETQYF. The CDR3, as DNA: TGTGCCAGCAGCTTAATAGCTAGCGGAAATCAAGAGACCCAGTACTTC.

V is TRBV25-1 and J is TRBJ2-5; D possibly uses TRBD1 or TRBD2 (5 bases each). The length of the CDR3 is 15 residues. V shed 6 bases and J shed 5 bases, with 19 bases lying between them. From germline, CDR1 is MGHDK and CDR2 SYGVNS. For the CDR3, the DNA is TGTGCCAGCAGCGCTCCCGGGGCGGTGGGGGAGACCCAGTACTTC. This codes for CASSAPGAVGETQYF.

J is TRBJ2-2 and V is TRBV28; 7 bases fit TRBD2. J was trimmed by 6 bases and V by 7 bases; bases with no gene match: 11. The CDR3 sequence is 15 residues long. The germline V gene encodes CDR1 MDHEN and CDR2 SYDVKM. The CDR3 reads CASTRRRGGAGELFF. The CDR3 DNA is TGTGCCAGCACCCGTAGAAGGGGAGGGGCCGGGGAGCTGTTTTTT. Drawing the rest from reference TRBV28 and TRBJ2-2, the complete variable domain is DVKVTQSSRYLVKRTGEKVFLECVQDMDHENMFWYRQDPGLGLRLIYFSYDVKMKEKGDIPEGYSVSREKKERFSLILESASTNQTSMYLCASTRRRGGAGELFFGEGSRLTVL.

This clone was seen a handful of times. CDR3 loop: CASSGDSNQPQHF. The CDR3 region has the DNA TGTGCCTCCTCTGGGGATAGCAATCAGCCCCAGCATTTT. The gene calls are TRBV28 and TRBJ1-5; D not resolved. The CDR3 is 13 residues long. V lost 11 bases to trimming and J lost 0 bases, with 11 bases between them. Germline V lookup: CDR1 MDHEN, CDR2 SYDVKM. The variable domain in full, with the rest retrieved from reference TRBV28 and TRBJ1-5, is DVKVTQSSRYLVKRTGEKVFLECVQDMDHENMFWYRQDPGLGLRLIYFSYDVKMKEKGDIPEGYSVSREKKERFSLILESASTNQTSMYLCASSGDSNQPQHFGDGTRLSIL.

CDR3 nucleotides: TGTGCCAGCAGCCAGCGGGGCCAGCCGCCTGAAGCTTTCTTT. It is translated as CASSQRGQPPEAFF. The gene calls are TRBV4-2 and TRBJ1-1, with D possibly TRBD1 on 5 matching bases. The germline V gene has CDR1 LGHNA and CDR2 YNFKEQ. Trimming pared 3 bases from V and 6 bases from J, leaving 14 bases between. The CDR3 contains 14 residues.

The chain carries TRBV28 and TRBJ2-5; D is unclear. Germline assignment: CDR1 MDHEN and CDR2 SYDVKM. Trimming pared 8 bases from V and 1 base from J, leaving 11 bases between. The CDR3 runs to 13 residues. CDR3 in DNA: TGTGCCAGCGCTGAGGTGTCCCAAGAGACCCAGTACTTC. This sequence encodes CASAEVSQETQYF.

V is TRBV5-1 and J is TRBJ2-2, with a tentative D call TRBD2 (5 bases). Germline lookup yields CDR1 SGHRS and CDR2 YFSETQ. CDR3 length: 12 amino acids. The V gene lost 2 bases and the J gene lost 8 bases, with 7 bases spanning the gap. The CDR3 DNA is TGCGCCAGCAGCTTAGGACTGGGGGAGCTGTTTTTT. It translates to CASSLGLGELFF.

For this clone: Other DNA sequences in the same sample also yield this CDR3. This chain uses TRBV7-2 with TRBJ1-5; D is uncertain. The CDR3 runs to 13 residues. V shed 1 base and J shed 5 bases, with 6 bases lying between them. The germline V gene has CDR1 SGHTA and CDR2 FQGNSA. For the CDR3, the DNA is TGTGCCAGCAGCTTAGGAAGGGATCAGCCCCAGCATTTT. Residues: CASSLGRDQPQHF.

This clone was recorded once. This chain uses TRBV7-2 with TRBJ2-5, with D possibly TRBD2 on 6 matching bases. CDR1 and CDR2 from the germline V gene are SGHTA and FQGNSA. The V and J ends lost 3 bases and 5 bases respectively, with 13 bases between them. The CDR3 totals 14 residues. DNA for the CDR3: TGTGCCAGCAGCTTGCCGGGGGTGGGTGAGACCCAGTACTTC. This codes for CASSLPGVGETQYF.

CDR3 sequence reads: CASSLAQKQETQYF. For the CDR3, the DNA is TGCGCCAGCAGCTTAGCCCAGAAACAAGAGACCCAGTACTTC. The V call is TRBV5-1, the J call TRBJ2-5; no reliable D call. The V end was cut by 2 bases, the J end by 2 bases, with 10 bases between. The CDR3 is 14 residues long. CDR1 is SGHRS and CDR2 is YFSETQ in the germline V gene.

This clone showed up just a few times. J is TRBJ2-7 and V is TRBV7-2, with a tentative D call TRBD2 (6 bases). V shed 5 bases and J shed 0 bases, with 14 bases lying between them. The CDR3 is made up of 15 amino acids. CDR1 is SGHTA, CDR2 FQGNSA, per germline. The CDR3 region has the DNA TGTGCCAGCAGCCTCCTGGGGGGAGTCTCCTACGAGCAGTACTTC. This gives the protein CASSLLGGVSYEQYF.

V usage is TRBV18 and J usage is TRBJ2-1; tentatively, D is TRBD1 (5 bases). Germline values: CDR1 KGHSH, CDR2 LQKENI. Trimming took off 5 bases at V and 1 base at J, with 12 bases between the two ends. There are 15 residues in the CDR3. This CDR3 reads CASSDSQTSYNEQFF. In DNA, the CDR3 is TGTGCCAGCTCAGACAGCCAGACGTCCTACAATGAGCAGTTCTTC.

This clone was observed a few times. This chain links TRBV18 with TRBJ1-2; 7 bases line up with TRBD1. The junction had 6 bases not matched to a gene; V was cut back by 3 bases and J by 8 bases. The CDR3 is made up of 13 amino acids. Germline CDR1 reads KGHSH; CDR2 reads LQKENI. CDR3 amino acids: CASSPGQYQGYTF. In DNA, the CDR3 is TGTGCCAGCTCACCGGGACAGTATCAAGGCTACACCTTC.